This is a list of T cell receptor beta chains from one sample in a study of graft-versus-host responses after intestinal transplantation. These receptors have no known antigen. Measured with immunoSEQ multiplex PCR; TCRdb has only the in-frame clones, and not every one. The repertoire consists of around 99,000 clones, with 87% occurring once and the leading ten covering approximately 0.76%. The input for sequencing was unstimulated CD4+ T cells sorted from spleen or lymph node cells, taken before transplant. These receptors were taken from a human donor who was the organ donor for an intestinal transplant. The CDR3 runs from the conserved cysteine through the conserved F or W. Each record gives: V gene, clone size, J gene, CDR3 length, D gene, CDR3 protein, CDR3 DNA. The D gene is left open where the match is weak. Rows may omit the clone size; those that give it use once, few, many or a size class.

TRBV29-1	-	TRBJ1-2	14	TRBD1	CSVEIGTGNYGYTF	TGCAGCGTTGAAATTGGGACAGGGAACTATGGCTACACCTTC
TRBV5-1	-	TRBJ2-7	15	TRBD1	CASSFTRTGSYEQYF	TGCGCCAGCAGCTTTACCCGGACAGGATCCTACGAGCAGTACTTC
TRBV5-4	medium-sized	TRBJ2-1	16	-	CASSPYRGGTYNEQFF	TGTGCCAGCAGCCCATACAGGGGAGGCACCTACAATGAGCAGTTCTTC
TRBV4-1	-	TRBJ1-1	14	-	CASSPGLRGTEAFF	TGCGCCAGCAGCCCGGGACTCCGGGGGACTGAAGCTTTCTTT
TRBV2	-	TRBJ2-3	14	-	CASRRGSTADTQYF	TGTGCCAGCCGCCGGGGGAGCACAGCAGATACGCAGTATTTT
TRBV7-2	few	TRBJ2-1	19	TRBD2	CASSLVPGLAGDYDNEQFF	TGTGCCAGCAGCTTAGTTCCGGGACTAGCGGGGGACTATGACAATGAGCAGTTCTTC
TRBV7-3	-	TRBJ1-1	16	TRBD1	CASSLTQGAGPAEAFF	TGTGCCAGCAGCCTGACACAGGGGGCGGGTCCGGCTGAAGCTTTCTTT
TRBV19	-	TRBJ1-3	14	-	CASSKQISRNTIYF	TGTGCCAGTAGTAAACAGATCTCTAGAAACACCATATATTTT
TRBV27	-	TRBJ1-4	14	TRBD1	CASSLDRTNEKLFF	TGTGCCAGCAGTTTGGACAGGACTAATGAAAAACTGTTTTTT
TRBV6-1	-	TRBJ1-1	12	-	CASSLRGAQAFF	TGTGCCAGCAGTCTCCGGGGTGCGCAAGCTTTCTTT
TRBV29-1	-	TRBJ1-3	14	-	CSVATGSSGNTIYF	TGCAGCGTTGCTACAGGGAGCTCTGGAAACACCATATATTTT
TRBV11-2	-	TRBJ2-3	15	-	CASIEGEPRTDTQYF	TGTGCCAGCATCGAGGGGGAGCCCCGCACAGATACGCAGTATTTT
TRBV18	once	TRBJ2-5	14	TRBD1	CASSRTTGQETQYF	TGTGCCAGCTCACGGACGACAGGGCAGGAGACCCAGTACTTC
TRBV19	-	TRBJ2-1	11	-	CASSRWNEQFF	TGTGCCAGTAGTCGCTGGAATGAGCAGTTCTTC
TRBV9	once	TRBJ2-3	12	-	CASSVNRDTQYF	TGTGCCAGCAGCGTAAATAGGGATACGCAGTATTTT